Presented here are 5 T cell receptor beta chains from one specimen sequenced in a study of T cell repertoires in cytomegalovirus infection. One entry per CDR3 protein, called by TCRdb with MiXCR from the reads. Of approximately 470,000 distinct CDR3 sequences in the sample, about 42% are singletons; the top ten hold approximately 40%. Their antigen targets remain unknown. Sequencing was performed on cultured PBMCs, taken from culture after CMV antigen stimulation. Receptor source: a human donor in good health (CMV status not recorded). Some clones in this sample may be carry-over from other donors' samples.

This clonotype has just a few counts. The chain links TRBV12-3 or TRBV12-4 to TRBJ1-5, with 7 nucleotides matching TRBD1. The CDR3 totals 16 residues. After removal of 6 bases from V and 5 bases from J, the junction contained 13 bases not matched to a gene. The CDR3 coding sequence is TGTGCCAGCAGGCGAGCCGGCCAGGGGGGCTATCAGCCCCAGCATTTT. It translates to CASRRAGQGGYQPQHF.

This chain links TRBV6-1 with TRBJ2-5; 10 nucleotides agree with TRBD2. The CDR3 loop spans 16 amino acids. The ends lost 6 bases at V and 7 bases at J; junction bases unmatched: 14. Germline values: CDR1 MNHNS, CDR2 SASEGT. The CDR3 DNA follows: TGTGCCAGCAGCCCCCCGGGGCTAGCGGGGGTGAGGACCCAGTACTTC. Residues: CASSPPGLAGVRTQYF.

The rearrangement joins TRBV7-6 to TRBJ2-5; 9 nucleotides line up with TRBD2. This CDR3 contains 15 residues. J was trimmed by 2 bases and V by 7 bases; bases with no gene match: 8. Germline assignment: CDR1 SGHVS and CDR2 FNYEAQ. The DNA for the CDR3 is TGTGCCAGCACCCACAGGGCGGGGGGGCAAGAGACCCAGTACTTC. Encoded protein: CASTHRAGGQETQYF.

The V gene is TRBV20-1, the J gene TRBJ1-5; D uncertain. This CDR3 comprises 12 residues. V gave up 6 bases and J gave up 0 bases, with 6 bases separating them. Germline loops: CDR1 DFQATT, CDR2 SNEGSKA (reference sequence). For the CDR3, the DNA is TGCAGTGCCTCGTATAGCAATCAGCCCCAGCATTTT. Translating gives CSASYSNQPQHF.

This clonotype came up a few times. Here the CDR3 reads CASSPGSGAPQYEQYF. In DNA, the CDR3 is TGTGCCAGCAGCCCCGGTTCGGGGGCTCCACAATACGAGCAGTACTTC. The V gene is TRBV7-9, the J gene TRBJ2-7, with D perhaps given as TRBD1 or TRBD2 (6 bases each). CDR1 is SEHNR, CDR2 FQNEAQ, per germline (reference sequence). The CDR3 covers 16 residues. Trimming stripped 5 bases from V and 4 bases from J, with 21 bases between.